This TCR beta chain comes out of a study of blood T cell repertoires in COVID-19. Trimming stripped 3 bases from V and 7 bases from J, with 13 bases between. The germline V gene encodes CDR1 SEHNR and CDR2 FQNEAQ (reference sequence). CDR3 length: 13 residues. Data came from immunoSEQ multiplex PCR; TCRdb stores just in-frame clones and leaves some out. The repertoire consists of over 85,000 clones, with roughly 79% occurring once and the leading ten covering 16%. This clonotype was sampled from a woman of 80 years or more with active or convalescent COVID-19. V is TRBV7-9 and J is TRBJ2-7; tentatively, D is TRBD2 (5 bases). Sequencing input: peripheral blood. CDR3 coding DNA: TGTGCCAGCAGCTTCGGACTGCGTGGAGAGCAGTACTTC. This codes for CASSFGLRGEQYF.